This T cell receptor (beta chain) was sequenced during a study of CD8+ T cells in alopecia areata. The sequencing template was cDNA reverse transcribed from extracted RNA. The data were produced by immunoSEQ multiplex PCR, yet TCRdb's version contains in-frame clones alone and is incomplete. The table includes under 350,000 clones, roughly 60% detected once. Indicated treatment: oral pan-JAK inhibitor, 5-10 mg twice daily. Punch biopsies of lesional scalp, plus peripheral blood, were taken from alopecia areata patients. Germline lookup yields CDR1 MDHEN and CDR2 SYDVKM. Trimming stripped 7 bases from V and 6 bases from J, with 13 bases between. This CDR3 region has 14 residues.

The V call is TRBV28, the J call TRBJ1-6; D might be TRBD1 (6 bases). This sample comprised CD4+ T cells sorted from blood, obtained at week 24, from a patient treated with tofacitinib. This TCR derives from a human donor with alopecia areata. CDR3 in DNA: TGTGCCAGCACACCAGGGGTCGTTAATTCACCCCTCCACTTT. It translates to CASTPGVVNSPLHF.